This T cell receptor (beta chain) was captured by sequencing in a study of CD8+ T cells in alopecia areata. Study in general: Grafted skin came from C3H/HeJ donors with spontaneous alopecia (about 6-13 months old) and was placed on approximately 7-11-week-old female C3H/HeJ mice.

There are a few counts of this clone. As yet, its antigen is unknown. Gene names are the mouse ones. The read finishes 4 residues shy of the CDR3 end, and the germline J gene is used to complete it. Study conclusions and caveats: TCR sharing was clearer in mice than between patients, perhaps partly owing to patient HLA diversity. Lesional scalp, notably in alopecia totalis/universalis, had clonality above that of normal scalp.

The germline V gene encodes CDR1 NNHNN and CDR2 SYGAGS (reference sequence). The CDR3 sequence is 15 residues long. V lost 4 bases to trimming and J lost 0 bases, with 13 bases between them. It was cDNA, reverse transcribed from extracted RNA, that served as the sequencing template. The data were produced by immunoSEQ multiplex PCR, yet TCRdb's version contains in-frame clones alone and is incomplete. Altogether around 290,000 clones were found in the sample, and no singletons occur. A panel of CD4, CD8alpha, NKG2D, NKG2ACE and other markers served to sort pooled cutaneous lymph node cells. This rearrangement joins TRBV13-2 to TRBJ1-2, with D possibly TRBD1 on 6 matching bases. The sequence came from a C3H/HeJ mouse with alopecia areata. As its MHC haplotype, the strain has H2-k. Sequences were obtained from CD4+ T cells sorted from a lymph node. Partial CDR3 DNA: TGTGCCAGCGGTCCCGGGACATTTGCAAACTCC. Translated, it gives CASGPGTFANS. In full, the CDR3 reads CASGPGTFANSDYTF.